The 10 T cell receptor beta chains in this list originate from one sample, sequenced in a study of blood T cell repertoires in COVID-19 (dated by TCRdb to the early 2020s). Libraries were made using the immunoSEQ multiplex PCR assay. Not all clones reach the TCRdb copy of this immuneACCESS table, which keeps in-frame sequences only. Checked studies attribute under half of the gap to unresolved V genes and leave the rest unexplained. The sample contains about 520,000 clones, 80% to 90% of them found a single time. The ten largest clones take up roughly 3.2% of the sample. The source material was peripheral blood. The receptors were gathered from a human donor in a cohort sampled during active COVID-19.

Only a few counts were recorded for this clone. This chain connects TRBV7-9 to TRBJ1-3, with D possibly being TRBD1 (6 bases). The CDR3 runs 13 residues. Trimming took off 2 bases at V and 4 bases at J, with 6 bases between the two ends. CDR1 and CDR2 (germline): SEHNR, FQNEAQ (reference sequence). This CDR3 is CASSLQGGNTIYF. DNA of the CDR3: TGTGCCAGCAGCTTACAGGGGGGAAACACCATATATTTT.

This clone has a single count. The chain has TRBV7-9 and TRBJ2-3; 9 bases map to TRBD2. The V segment lost 5 bases and the J segment 2 bases; nucleotides outside the gene matches: 8. CDR3 size: 16 residues. Germline CDR1 is SEHNR and CDR2 is FQNEAQ (reference sequence). The CDR3 sequence: CASSQPIAGVTDTQYF. The CDR3 nucleotides read TGTGCCAGCAGCCAACCCATAGCGGGAGTCACAGATACGCAGTATTTT.

The V call is TRBV4-3, the J call TRBJ2-7; 9 nucleotides agree with TRBD1. Germline V lookup: CDR1 LGHNA, CDR2 YSLEER. The CDR3 has 16 residues. The V gene end was trimmed by 0 bases and the J gene end by 3 bases; junction bases not matched to a gene: 6. The CDR3 DNA reads TGCGCCAGCAGCCAAGAAGGGACAGGGAATTTCTACGAGCAGTACTTC. It encodes CASSQEGTGNFYEQYF.

This clone is a singleton in its sample. The rearrangement joins TRBV24-1 to TRBJ2-3; D uncertain. Per the germline V gene, CDR1 is KGHDR and CDR2 is SFDVKD. The CDR3 is 17 residues long. V shed 2 bases and J shed 2 bases, with 16 bases lying between them. CDR3 coding DNA: TGTGCCACCAGTGATTCCGAGACACCTTTCTTCACAGATACGCAGTATTTT. This translates into CATSDSETPFFTDTQYF.

This clone was seen a handful of times. The chain joins TRBV7-2 to TRBJ2-5, with D maybe TRBD1 (7 bases). The CDR3 runs to 15 residues. The V gene's germline CDR1 is SGHTA and CDR2 FQGNSA. Trimming pared 5 bases from V and 0 bases from J, leaving 13 bases between. The CDR3 loop reads CASSSRGAYQETQYF. CDR3 coding DNA: TGTGCCAGCAGCAGCAGGGGGGCATACCAAGAGACCCAGTACTTC.

The chain couples TRBV2 to TRBJ1-1, with a tentative D call TRBD1 (6 bases). V gave up 3 bases and J gave up 3 bases, with 11 bases separating them. The germline V gene has CDR1 SNHLY and CDR2 FYNNEI. This CDR3 has 14 residues. The CDR3 DNA reads as TGTGCCAGCAGTGATGAGGGGGGGGACACTGAAGCTTTCTTT. It codes for CASSDEGGDTEAFF.

V usage is TRBV13 and J usage is TRBJ1-2; 7 bases line up with TRBD1. The germline gives CDR1 PRHDT, CDR2 FYEKMQ (reference sequence). J lost 6 bases, V lost 5 bases, and 9 bases had no gene match. The CDR3 is 14 amino acids. For the CDR3, the DNA is TGTGCCAGCAGCCGACGAACAGGGGTGGATGGCTACACCTTC. Translating gives CASSRRTGVDGYTF.

The gene calls are TRBV3-1 (or the pseudogene TRBV3-2) and TRBJ2-2; 9 positions match TRBD2. V dropped 4 bases and J dropped 5; count of bases not matched to a gene: 5. The length of the CDR3 is 15 residues. CDR1 is LGHDT, CDR2 YNNKEL, per germline (reference sequence). CDR3 sequence: CASSRSGRSTGELFF. CDR3 nucleotide sequence: TGTGCCAGCAGCCGCAGCGGGAGGAGTACCGGGGAGCTGTTTTTT.

The chain is built from TRBV4-2 and TRBJ1-4, with 9 bases identical to TRBD1. The CDR3 contains 18 residues. Germline CDR1 and CDR2: LGHNA and YNFKEQ. The junction had 16 bases not matched to a gene; V was cut back by 0 bases and J by 11 bases. Here the CDR3 reads CASSQEWPPETGGGKLFF. The CDR3 coding sequence is TGTGCCAGCAGCCAAGAATGGCCCCCCGAGACAGGGGGTGGGAAACTGTTTTTT.

This sequence joins TRBV6-2 or TRBV6-3 and TRBJ1-1; no firm D call. From germline, CDR1 is MNHEY and CDR2 SVGEGT. This CDR3 has 15 amino acids. Trimming cost V 2 bases and J 0 bases, with 10 bases left between them. CDR3 in amino acids: CASSYRSAMNTEAFF. The CDR3 nucleotides read TGTGCCAGCAGTTACCGGTCAGCGATGAACACTGAAGCTTTCTTT.